Detailed here is one T cell receptor (beta chain). This sample was included in a study of T cell responses to AZD1222 COVID-19 vaccine. Study-level background: The analysis combined second doses at about 4 or about 12 weeks.

Assay: immunoSEQ multiplex PCR; the TCRdb copy retains only in-frame clones and omits some. The table lists 130,000 to 150,000 clones, roughly 89% of them singletons. V was pared by 2 bases and J by 8 bases, with 12 bases between. CDR3 size: 14 residues. Germline values: CDR1 MNHNY, CDR2 SVGAGI (reference sequence). Source: peripheral blood, taken on day 0 of AZD1222 vaccination. The rearrangement joins TRBV6-6 to TRBJ1-4; D is undetermined. The clonotype was recovered from an adult in good health. The CDR3 protein is CASSYGVAAEKLFF. Written as DNA, the CDR3 is TGTGCCAGCAGTTACGGGGTGGCGGCAGAAAAACTGTTTTTT.